These 16 T cell receptor beta chains came from one sample sequenced in a study of cytotoxic CD8 clonotypes in ibrutinib-treated CLL. Clones were read by immunoSEQ multiplex PCR, and TCRdb kept only the in-frame ones, dropping some. The table includes about 50,000 clones, 50% to 65% detected once. The sample consisted of PBMCs, taken at disease progression, from a patient treated with ibrutinib. All receptors come from a human donor with chronic lymphocytic leukemia.

CDR3 in amino acids: CAWSWLAGGQETQYF. CDR3 in DNA: TGTGCCTGGAGTTGGCTAGCGGGGGGGCAAGAGACCCAGTACTTC. J is TRBJ2-5 and V is TRBV30; 12 bases fit TRBD2. The CDR3 has 15 residues. The V and J ends lost 2 bases and 2 bases, in that order; junction bases with no gene match: 3. Germline CDR1 is GTSNPN and CDR2 is SVGIG (reference sequence).

This rearrangement joins TRBV13 to TRBJ2-7; D is undetermined. Deletions cut 5 bases from V and 6 bases from J, with 8 bases between. Germline lookup yields CDR1 PRHDT and CDR2 FYEKMQ (reference sequence). There are 11 residues in the CDR3. CDR3 in DNA: TGTGCCAGCAGCACCGGTCTCGAGCAGTACTTC. Protein: CASSTGLEQYF.

This chain links TRBV27 with TRBJ1-2; the D is unclear. V was shortened by 5 bases and J by 7 bases, with 11 bases between the two germline ends. CDR3 length: 12 amino acids. CDR1 MNHEY and CDR2 SMNVEV come from the germline V gene (reference sequence). CDR3 in amino acids: CASSPLGSGYTF. CDR3 sequence (DNA): TGTGCCAGCAGTCCCCTTGGTTCTGGCTACACCTTC.

The chain couples TRBV19 to TRBJ1-4, with 11 bases fitting TRBD1. V dropped 5 bases and J dropped 11; count of bases not matched to a gene: 10. The germline V gene has CDR1 LNHDA and CDR2 SQIVND (reference sequence). The CDR3 is made up of 15 amino acids. CDR3 sequence: CASSPGTGGMKKLFF. The CDR3 nucleotides are TGTGCCAGTAGTCCCGGGACAGGGGGAATGAAGAAACTGTTTTTT.

V and J are TRBV7-9 and TRBJ1-1; D is possibly TRBD1 (5 bases). The germline V and J ends were trimmed by 5 bases and 11 bases, with 18 bases remaining between them. The length of the CDR3 is 13 residues. CDR1 and CDR2 from the germline V gene are SEHNR and FQNEAQ (reference sequence). CDR3 bases: TGTGCCAGCAGCACGGTCGGCTCCGGGGCCGCTTTCTTT. Encoded protein: CASSTVGSGAAFF.

This clone has a handful of counts. The J gene is TRBJ2-7, the V gene TRBV5-1; 7 nucleotides agree with TRBD1. The CDR3 consists of 15 residues. After removal of 3 bases from V and 4 bases from J, the junction contained 10 bases not matched to a gene. Germline CDR1 SGHRS, CDR2 YFSETQ. This chain's CDR3 is CASSSITGTDYEQYF. The CDR3 DNA reads as TGCGCCAGCAGCTCTATTACCGGGACAGATTACGAGCAGTACTTC.

The genes are TRBV2 and TRBJ2-7; D unclear. V was cut by 6 bases and J by 2 bases, with 8 bases left in between. Germline values: CDR1 SNHLY, CDR2 FYNNEI. The CDR3 totals 12 residues. Here the CDR3 DNA reads TGTGCCAGCAGCCGGACGACCTACGAGCAGTACTTC. Protein sequence: CASSRTTYEQYF.

The chain employs TRBV4-2 and TRBJ1-6, with D perhaps matching TRBD1 (6 bases). CDR3 length: 13 amino acids. Trimming cost V 7 bases and J 6 bases, with 10 bases left between them. Germline lookup yields CDR1 LGHNA and CDR2 YNFKEQ. CDR3 coding DNA: TGTGCCAGCAAGAGGACAGTTAATTCACCCCTCCACTTT. Encoded protein: CASKRTVNSPLHF.

The DNA for the CDR3 is TGTGCCAGCAGCCCCGGGGGCAGTTCCTACAATGAGCAGTTCTTC. It encodes CASSPGGSSYNEQFF. The rearrangement links TRBV9 to TRBJ2-1, with D tentatively TRBD1 or TRBD2 (6 bases each). In germline, CDR1 is SGDLS, CDR2 YYNGEE. The V end lost 4 bases, the J end lost 1 base, and 12 bases lay between the germline ends. The CDR3 is made up of 15 amino acids.

This clone was seen more than once but under ten times. The chain employs TRBV10-3 and TRBJ1-5, with 8 bases fitting TRBD1. The V gene end was trimmed by 6 bases and the J gene end by 5 bases; junction bases not matched to a gene: 9. CDR3 length: 15 amino acids. Germline assignment: CDR1 ENHRY and CDR2 SYGVKD. CDR3 in DNA: TGTGCCATCAGAACCGGACAGGGCGGGGATCAGCCCCAGCATTTT. This sequence encodes CAIRTGQGGDQPQHF.

The rearrangement uses TRBV11-2 and TRBJ2-2; 7 bases align to TRBD2. V dropped 8 bases and J dropped 4; count of bases not matched to a gene: 10. Per the germline V gene, CDR1 is SGHAT and CDR2 is FQNNGV. This CDR3 comprises 15 residues. The DNA for the CDR3 is TGTGCCAGCCGCCCCCCGGGGGGAGGCACCGGGGAGCTGTTTTTT. Protein sequence: CASRPPGGGTGELFF.

This clone was seen a handful of times. The chain employs TRBV30 and TRBJ1-2; 8 bases match TRBD1. Germline V gene lookup returns CDR1 GTSNPN and CDR2 SVGIG (reference sequence). V shed 2 bases and J 8 bases; nucleotides not matched to a gene: 4. The CDR3 is made up of 12 amino acids. The CDR3 spells CAWSSGQGGYTF. The CDR3 DNA follows: TGTGCCTGGAGTTCTGGACAGGGCGGCTACACCTTC.

Here the CDR3 DNA reads TGTGCCTGGGGTTCTTTGCGGTACGAGCAGTACTTC. This encodes CAWGSLRYEQYF. The chain has TRBV30 and TRBJ2-7; D not resolved. V shed 5 bases and J shed 4 bases, with 12 bases lying between them. The CDR3 length is 12 residues. Germline loops: CDR1 GTSNPN, CDR2 SVGIG (reference sequence).

The sample holds a few counts of this clone. Here the CDR3 reads CASPPFFPGQTSYEQYF. In nucleotides, the CDR3 is TGCGCCAGCCCCCCTTTTTTCCCGGGACAGACATCCTACGAGCAGTACTTC. V and J are TRBV10-1 and TRBJ2-7; 7 nucleotides align to TRBD1. J lost 1 base, V lost 8 bases, and 17 bases had no gene match. CDR1 and CDR2 from the germline V gene are WNHNN and SYGVQD (reference sequence). The CDR3 is made up of 17 amino acids.

The genes are TRBV2 and TRBJ1-1; the D gene is possibly TRBD1 (6 bases). V was shortened by 8 bases and J by 3 bases, with 16 bases between the two germline ends. The CDR3 contains 14 residues. CDR1 is SNHLY and CDR2 is FYNNEI in the germline V gene. For the CDR3, the DNA is TGTGCCAGCCGAGGGGGGGCAGCTGACACTGAAGCTTTCTTT. It yields the protein CASRGGAADTEAFF.

This rearrangement joins TRBV4-2 to TRBJ2-7; no clear D. The V gene's germline CDR1 is LGHNA and CDR2 YNFKEQ. V was cut by 0 bases and J by 6 bases, with 9 bases left in between. The CDR3 length is 13 residues. In nucleotides, the CDR3 is TGTGCCAGCAGCCAAGAGCCGTTAGGCGAGCAGTACTTC. Its protein is CASSQEPLGEQYF.